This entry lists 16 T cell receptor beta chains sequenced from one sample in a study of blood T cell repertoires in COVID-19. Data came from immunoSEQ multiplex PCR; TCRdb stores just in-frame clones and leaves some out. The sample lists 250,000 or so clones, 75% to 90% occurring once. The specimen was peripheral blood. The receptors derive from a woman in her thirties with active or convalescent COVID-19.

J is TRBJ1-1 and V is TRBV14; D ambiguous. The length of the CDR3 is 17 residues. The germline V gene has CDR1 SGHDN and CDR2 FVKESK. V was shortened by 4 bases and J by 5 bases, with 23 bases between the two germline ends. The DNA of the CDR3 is TGTGCCAGCAGCCCCCGGGGAGGGATAATGATGGAGACTGAAGCTTTCTTT. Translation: CASSPRGGIMMETEAFF.

The CDR3 loop reads CASSRKGTASGNTIYF. The CDR3, as DNA: TGTGCCAGCAGCCGAAAAGGGACAGCCTCTGGAAACACCATATATTTT. This chain joins TRBV7-9 and TRBJ1-3; 7 positions agree with TRBD1. Germline trimming cut 5 bases from V and 0 bases from J; bases unmatched to any gene: 7. The CDR3 is made up of 16 amino acids. Germline CDR1 reads SEHNR; CDR2 reads FQNEAQ (reference sequence).

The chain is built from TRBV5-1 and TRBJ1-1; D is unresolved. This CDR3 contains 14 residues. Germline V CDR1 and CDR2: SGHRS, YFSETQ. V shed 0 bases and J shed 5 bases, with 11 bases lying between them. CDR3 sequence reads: CASSLDGMGTEAFF. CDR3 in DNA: TGCGCCAGCAGCTTGGACGGGATGGGGACTGAAGCTTTCTTT.

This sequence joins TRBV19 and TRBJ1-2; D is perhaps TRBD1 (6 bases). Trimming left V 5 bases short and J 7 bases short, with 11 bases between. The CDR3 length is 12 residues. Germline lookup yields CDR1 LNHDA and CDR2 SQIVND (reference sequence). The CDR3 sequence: CASSYTGSGYTF. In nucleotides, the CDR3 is TGTGCCAGTAGTTACACAGGGAGTGGCTACACCTTC.

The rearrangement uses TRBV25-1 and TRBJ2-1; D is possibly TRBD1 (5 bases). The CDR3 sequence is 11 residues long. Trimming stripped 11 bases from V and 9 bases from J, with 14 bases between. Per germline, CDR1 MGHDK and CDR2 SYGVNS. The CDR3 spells CAGQGYGEQFF. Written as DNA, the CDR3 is TGTGCCGGTCAGGGTTATGGTGAGCAGTTCTTC.

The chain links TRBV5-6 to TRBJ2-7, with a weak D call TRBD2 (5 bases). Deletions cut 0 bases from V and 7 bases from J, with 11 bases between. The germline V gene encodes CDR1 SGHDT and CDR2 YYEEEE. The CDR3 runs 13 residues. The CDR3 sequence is CASSLGGGREQYF. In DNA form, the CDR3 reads TGTGCCAGCAGCTTGGGGGGTGGGAGAGAGCAGTACTTC. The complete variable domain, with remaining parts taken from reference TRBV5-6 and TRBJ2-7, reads DAGVTQSPTHLIKTRGQQVTLRCSPKSGHDTVSWYQQALGQGPQFIFQYYEEEERQRGNFPDRFSGHQFPNYSSELNVNALLLGDSALYLCASSLGGGREQYFGPGTRLTVT.

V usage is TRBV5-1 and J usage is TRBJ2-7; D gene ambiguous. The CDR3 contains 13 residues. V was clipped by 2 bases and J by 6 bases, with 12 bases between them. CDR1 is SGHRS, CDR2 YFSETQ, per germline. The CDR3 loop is CASSFGSLGEQYF. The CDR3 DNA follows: TGCGCCAGCAGCTTCGGTAGCCTCGGCGAGCAGTACTTC.

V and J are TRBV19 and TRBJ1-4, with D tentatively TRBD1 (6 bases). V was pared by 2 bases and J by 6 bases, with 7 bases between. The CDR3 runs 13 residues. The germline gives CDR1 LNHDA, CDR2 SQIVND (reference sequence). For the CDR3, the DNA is TGTGCCAGTAGTATACAGGGGTATGAAAAACTGTTTTTT. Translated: CASSIQGYEKLFF.

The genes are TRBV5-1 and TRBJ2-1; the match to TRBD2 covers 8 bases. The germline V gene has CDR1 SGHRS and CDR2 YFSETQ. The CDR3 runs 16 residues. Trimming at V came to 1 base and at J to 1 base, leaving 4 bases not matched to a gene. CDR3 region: CASSLRLAGSYNEQFF. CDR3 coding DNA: TGCGCCAGCAGCTTGAGGCTAGCGGGTTCCTACAATGAGCAGTTCTTC.

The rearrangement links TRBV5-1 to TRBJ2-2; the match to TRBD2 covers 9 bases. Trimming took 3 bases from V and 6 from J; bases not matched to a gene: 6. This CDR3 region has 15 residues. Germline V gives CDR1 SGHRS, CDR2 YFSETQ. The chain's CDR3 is CASSWLAGSPGELFF. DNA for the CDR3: TGCGCCAGCAGCTGGCTAGCGGGGTCCCCCGGGGAGCTGTTTTTT.

CDR3 nucleotide sequence: TGTGCCTGGAGTGGGACAGGCTCCTACAATGAGCAGTTCTTC. This sequence encodes CAWSGTGSYNEQFF. The chain employs TRBV30 and TRBJ2-1; 7 bases match TRBD1. This CDR3 has 14 amino acids. V lost 1 base to trimming and J lost 0 bases; unmatched junction nucleotides: 0. Per germline, CDR1 GTSNPN and CDR2 SVGIG (reference sequence).

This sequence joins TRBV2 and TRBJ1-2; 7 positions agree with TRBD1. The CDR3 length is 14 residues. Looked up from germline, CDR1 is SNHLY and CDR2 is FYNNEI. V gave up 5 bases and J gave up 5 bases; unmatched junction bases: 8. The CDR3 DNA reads TGTGCCAGCAGTATAACGGGACAGTCTTATGGCTACACCTTC. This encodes CASSITGQSYGYTF.

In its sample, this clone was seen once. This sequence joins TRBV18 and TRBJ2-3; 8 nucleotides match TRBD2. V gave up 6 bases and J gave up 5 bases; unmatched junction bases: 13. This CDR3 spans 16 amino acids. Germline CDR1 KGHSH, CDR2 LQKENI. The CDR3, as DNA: TGTGCCAGCTCGCCAAAACAGCGGGGGTTGGGAGATACGCAGTATTTT. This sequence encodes CASSPKQRGLGDTQYF.

The CDR3 reads CASSYTPGQGFSGTEAFF. CDR3 coding DNA: TGTGCCAGCAGTTACACTCCGGGACAGGGGTTTTCCGGAACTGAAGCTTTCTTT. The rearrangement uses TRBV6-2 or TRBV6-3 and TRBJ1-1; TRBD1 matches at 10 bases. From germline, CDR1 is MNHEY and CDR2 SVGEGT. V trimming: 2 bases; J trimming: 5 bases; junction bases outside the gene matches: 14. CDR3 length: 18 amino acids.

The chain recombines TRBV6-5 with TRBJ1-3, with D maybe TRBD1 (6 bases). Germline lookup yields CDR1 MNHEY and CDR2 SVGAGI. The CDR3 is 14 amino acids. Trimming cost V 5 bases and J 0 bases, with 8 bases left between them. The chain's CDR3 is CASSRTVSGNTIYF. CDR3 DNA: TGTGCCAGCAGTCGGACAGTCTCTGGAAACACCATATATTTT.

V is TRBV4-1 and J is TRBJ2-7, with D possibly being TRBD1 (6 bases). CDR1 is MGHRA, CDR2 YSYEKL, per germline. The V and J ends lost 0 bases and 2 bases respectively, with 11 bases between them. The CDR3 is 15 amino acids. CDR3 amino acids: CASSQEDRTTYEQYF. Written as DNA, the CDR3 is TGCGCCAGCAGCCAAGAGGACAGAACCACCTACGAGCAGTACTTC.